These 17 T cell receptor beta chains share one sample of origin, sequenced in a study of metastatic and nonmetastatic thyroid tumors. TCRdb re-called the PCR reads through MiXCR. The table has 9,600 or so clones, approximately 10% seen once. Among the patients, none had received any treatment before thyroid surgery. The sample consisted of tumor tissue. All receptors come from a female donor with papillary thyroid cancer or a benign thyroid nodule (not recorded which). Some clones in this sample may be carry-over from other donors' samples.

This clone is labeled as medium-sized (0.01 to 0.1%). V gene TRBV12-3 or TRBV12-4 combines with J gene TRBJ2-6; 10 bases are shared with TRBD1. This CDR3 contains 17 residues. Unmatched junction bases numbered 7, after V lost 5 bases and J lost 3 bases. The DNA of the CDR3 is TGTGCCAGCAGTGGGAGACAGGGGGCGAATGGGGCCAACGTCCTGACTTTC. As protein: CASSGRQGANGANVLTF.

This clone ranks as medium-sized. This chain uses TRBV12-3 or TRBV12-4 with TRBJ1-5; D call uncertain. The V end was cut by 3 bases, the J end by 4 bases, with 7 bases between. The CDR3 runs 13 residues. The CDR3 region has the DNA TGTGCCAGCAGTTTGTTCCGGAATCAGCCCCAGCATTTT. This codes for CASSLFRNQPQHF.

This clone is medium-sized within its sample. The V gene is TRBV12-3 or TRBV12-4, the J gene TRBJ2-2; D perhaps matches TRBD1 (6 bases). This CDR3 is built from 16 residues. The V and J ends lost 2 bases and 4 bases respectively, with 14 bases between them. The CDR3 region is CASSLRQTGITGELFF. The CDR3 DNA reads as TGTGCCAGCAGTTTAAGGCAGACAGGTATCACCGGGGAGCTGTTTTTT.

This clone came up many times. This chain uses TRBV20-1 with TRBJ1-3; 7 bases match TRBD1. J lost 1 base, V lost 6 bases, and 6 bases had no gene match. The germline V gene has CDR1 DFQATT and CDR2 SNEGSKA (reference sequence). The CDR3 has 14 amino acids. CDR3: CSAYRGTSGNTIYF. The DNA of the CDR3 is TGCAGTGCCTACAGGGGAACTTCTGGAAACACCATATATTTT.

This clone was recorded at least ten times. The same CDR3 also results from other DNA sequences found in this sample. This sequence joins TRBV24-1 and TRBJ2-5; TRBD2 matches 9 bases. V shed 12 bases, J shed 6 bases, and the junction held 19 bases outside the gene matches. CDR1 and CDR2 (germline): KGHDR, SFDVKD. This CDR3 contains 16 residues. CDR3 nucleotide sequence: TGTGCCCAAAAGACCGGGTCTAGCGGGACCAGTAAGACCCAGTACTTC. It translates to CAQKTGSSGTSKTQYF.

This clone was detected ten times or more. The genes are TRBV7-2 and TRBJ2-1, with D possibly being TRBD1 or TRBD2 (5 bases each). CDR1 is SGHTA, CDR2 FQGNSA, per germline. The CDR3 extends over 16 amino acids. Trimming left V 1 base short and J 7 bases short, with 17 bases between. CDR3 nucleotide sequence: TGTGCCAGCAGCTTAGGAGGGCTAGCAGGGCAAAATGAGCAGTTCTTC. Translating it yields CASSLGGLAGQNEQFF. The full variable domain, completed using reference TRBV7-2 and TRBJ2-1, is GAGVSQSPSNKVTEKGKDVELRCDPISGHTALYWYRQSLGQGLEFLIYFQGNSAPDKSGLPSDRFSAERTGGSVSTLTIQRTQQEDSAVYLCASSLGGLAGQNEQFFGPGTRLTVL.

This clone was found a few times. In nucleotides, the CDR3 is TGTGCCAGCAGCTTGGACCCGACAGGGACGGGTTCACCCCTCCACTTT. Its protein product is CASSLDPTGTGSPLHF. This rearrangement joins TRBV5-4 to TRBJ1-6, with TRBD1 matching 7 bases. The CDR3 loop spans 16 amino acids. Losses at the gene ends were 0 bases for V and 9 bases for J; bases not matched to a gene: 9. CDR1 SGHNT and CDR2 YYREEE come from the germline V gene (reference sequence).

This clone was observed a handful of times. This chain uses TRBV6-5 with TRBJ2-7; 11 nucleotides match TRBD1. The CDR3 contains 16 residues. V gave up 5 bases and J gave up 6 bases; unmatched junction bases: 12. Germline values: CDR1 MNHEY, CDR2 SVGAGI. The CDR3 sequence is CASSHQPDRGLGEQYF. The CDR3 DNA follows: TGTGCCAGCAGTCACCAGCCGGACAGGGGGCTTGGCGAGCAGTACTTC.

With regard to this clone: One end of the junction does not line up with germline, which may come from a read error. This chain links TRBV6-1 with TRBJ1-5; D gene ambiguous. The CDR3 contains 15 residues. Germline V gene sequence: CDR1 MNHNS, CDR2 SASEGT. The CDR3: CASSHTGNSNQPQHF. CDR3 bases: TGTGCCAGCAGTCACACCGGGAATAGCAATCAGCCCCAGCACTTT.

There are many counts of this clone. The V call is TRBV20-1, the J call TRBJ1-2, with D maybe TRBD1 (6 bases). This CDR3 comprises 15 residues. V lost 5 bases, J lost 3 bases, and 19 bases lay in between. Germline values: CDR1 DFQATT, CDR2 SNEGSKA (reference sequence). CDR3 residues: CSAGTGTTEYYGYTF. DNA for the CDR3: TGCAGTGCTGGAACCGGGACAACTGAGTACTATGGCTACACCTTC.

Many counts were recorded for this clone. This chain uses TRBV20-1 with TRBJ2-1; D not resolved. V lost 0 bases, J lost 4 bases, and 13 bases lay in between. From germline, CDR1 is DFQATT and CDR2 SNEGSKA (reference sequence). This CDR3 is built from 15 residues. This CDR3 is CSARDWVARYNEQFF. CDR3 nucleotide sequence: TGCAGTGCTAGAGATTGGGTGGCGAGATACAATGAGCAGTTCTTC.

In this sample, this clone turned up once. The CDR3, as DNA: TGTGCCAGCAGTGAAGCGGTTTACAGTGGCTTAGGGCAGCAGTACTTC. This encodes CASSEAVYSGLGQQYF. The rearrangement links TRBV2 to TRBJ2-7; D is uncertain. V lost 0 bases and J 8 bases, leaving 20 bases between the germline ends. In germline, CDR1 is SNHLY, CDR2 FYNNEI. This CDR3 spans 16 amino acids.

There are many counts of this clone. V usage is TRBV5-6 and J usage is TRBJ2-7; TRBD1 agrees at 9 bases. V lost 3 bases, J lost 7 bases, and 11 bases stayed unmatched. Germline CDR1 SGHDT, CDR2 YYEEEE. The CDR3 loop spans 15 amino acids. CDR3 nucleotide sequence: TGTGCCAGCAGCTCGGGGGACAGGGCCACTGGGGAGCAGTACGTC. Translating gives CASSSGDRATGEQYV.

This clone was detected ten times or more. The chain couples TRBV5-6 to TRBJ2-7; D unresolved. This CDR3 spans 11 amino acids. CDR1 is SGHDT, CDR2 YYEEEE, per germline. V was clipped by 4 bases and J by 2 bases, with 4 bases between them. The DNA for the CDR3 is TGTGCCAGCAGCCTGACCTACGAGCAGTACTTC. This sequence encodes CASSLTYEQYF.

Of note for this clone: The junction shows a germline mismatch at one end, possibly a read error. This chain connects TRBV28 to TRBJ2-5, with a tentative D call TRBD2 (6 bases). This CDR3 contains 12 residues. Per the germline V gene, CDR1 is MDHEN and CDR2 is SYDVKM. The CDR3 here is CASSLGGNTRYF. CDR3 bases: TGTGCCAGCAGTTTGGGGGGTAATACCCGGTACTTC.

This clone was detected ten times or more. This sequence joins TRBV5-1 and TRBJ1-1, with D maybe TRBD1 (5 bases). V lost 0 bases to trimming and J lost 1 base, with 10 bases between them. The CDR3 covers 15 residues. Germline assignment: CDR1 SGHRS and CDR2 YFSETQ. The CDR3 region has the DNA TGCGCCAGCAGCTTGGTATCTGGGACGAACACTGAAGCTTTCTTT. It encodes CASSLVSGTNTEAFF. Filled out from reference TRBV5-1 and TRBJ1-1, the complete variable domain reads KAGVTQTPRYLIKTRGQQVTLSCSPISGHRSVSWYQQTPGQGLQFLFEYFSETQRNKGNFPGRFSGRQFSNSRSEMNVSTLELGDSALYLCASSLVSGTNTEAFFGQGTRLTVV.

This clone was picked up many times. CDR3 in DNA: TGTGCCAGCAGCATAGGATCAGGCGGCAACTATGGCTACACCTTC. It codes for CASSIGSGGNYGYTF. The gene calls are TRBV5-4 and TRBJ1-2, with D uncertain. Germline-derived CDR1 and CDR2 are SGHNT and YYREEE (reference sequence). This CDR3 has 15 amino acids. Trimming removed 4 bases at V and 2 bases at J, with 15 bases between.